This TCR beta chain originates from a study of T cells in Graves' hyperthyroidism and ophthalmopathy. Newly diagnosed hyperthyroidism patients aged 18 to 65 years had disease lasting under 2 months. Amplification of TCR beta CDR3 regions used RNA as the template. TCR CDR3 regions were first amplified by RT-PCR with HTBI primers. A single record per CDR3 protein comes from TCRdb applying MiXCR to the multiplex PCR reads. In the table there are over 300,000 distinct CDR3 sequences, approximately 15% of which are singletons. The CDR3 runs 15 residues. In germline, CDR1 is MDHEN, CDR2 SYDVKM. V was pared by 6 bases and J by 3 bases, with 9 bases of the junction left unmatched. Details on this clonotype: Its antigen is as yet unknown.

Findings and caveats of the study: Using 13 V-J features, a model discriminated ophthalmopathy from stable hyperthyroidism.

The receptor comes from a woman aged 60-75 years with Graves' hyperthyroidism. The V gene is TRBV28, the J gene TRBJ2-7; 9 positions agree with TRBD1. Sequencing was done on a sample of blood. In DNA form, the CDR3 reads TGTGCCAGCAGCTCCGGGACAGGGCAGTTCTACGAGCAGTACTTC. Translating gives CASSSGTGQFYEQYF.